Listed here are 14 T cell receptor beta chains from one sample, sequenced in a study of cytomegalovirus exposure and HLA in healthy donors (dated by TCRdb to 2016 to 2017). The method was the immunoSEQ multiplex PCR assay. For the multiplex PCR, a mixture combining 60 forward primers for TCR Vbeta segments and 13 reverse primers for TCR Jbeta segments was used. TCRdb's version of the immuneACCESS table is confined to in-frame rearrangements and falls short of the full clone set. An unresolved V gene accounts for under half of the shortfall where checked; the remainder is of unknown origin. In this sample the table shows about 59,000 clones, less than 85% of which occur a single time. The ten largest clones capture about 6.8% of the sample. The sample comprised PBMCs. Source of these receptors: a man aged 25 to 40 in good health and CMV-seropositive.

This clone was picked up a small number of times. The V gene is TRBV18, the J gene TRBJ1-1; TRBD1 might be the D (5 bases). Trimming took off 3 bases at V and 5 bases at J, with 10 bases between the two ends. Germline CDR1 KGHSH, CDR2 LQKENI. The CDR3 is made up of 13 amino acids. The CDR3 protein is CASSPPDTTEAFF. The DNA for the CDR3 is TGTGCCAGCTCACCCCCGGACACTACTGAAGCTTTCTTT.

The chain couples TRBV11-2 to TRBJ1-3, with a weak D call TRBD1 (6 bases). The V and J ends lost 1 base and 1 base respectively, with 11 bases between them. CDR1 and CDR2 from the germline V gene are SGHAT and FQNNGV. The CDR3 has 16 amino acids. The CDR3 region is CASSLVKQGSGNTIYF. DNA for the CDR3: TGTGCCAGCAGCTTAGTAAAACAGGGATCTGGAAACACCATATATTTT.

The chain is built from TRBV15 and TRBJ2-2; D perhaps matches TRBD2 (6 bases). The CDR3 is 16 amino acids. The ends were cut back, 0 bases at V and 2 bases at J, with 10 bases in the middle. In germline, CDR1 is LNHNV, CDR2 YYDKDF (reference sequence). Here the CDR3 reads CATSRDPRGNTGELFF. For the CDR3, the DNA is TGTGCCACCAGCAGAGATCCGCGGGGAAACACCGGGGAGCTGTTTTTT.

The rearrangement links TRBV7-9 to TRBJ1-4; 8 positions agree with TRBD1. The CDR3 spans 16 residues. With 5 bases clipped from V and 3 bases from J, the junction kept 8 bases outside the gene matches. Germline CDR1 is SEHNR and CDR2 is FQNEAQ (reference sequence). CDR3 bases: TGTGCCAGCAGCGTGGGGCAGGGGGCTTCTAATGAAAAACTGTTTTTT. Translated: CASSVGQGASNEKLFF.

The count of this clone is one. This sequence joins TRBV15 and TRBJ1-1; TRBD1 aligns across 9 bases. The trim removed 0 bases at V and 1 base at J, leaving 6 bases unmatched. CDR3 length: 17 amino acids. Germline V CDR1 and CDR2: LNHNV, YYDKDF (reference sequence). CDR3 protein: CATSRDPWTGANTEAFF. CDR3 DNA: TGTGCCACCAGCAGAGACCCCTGGACAGGGGCGAACACTGAAGCTTTCTTT.

The chain couples TRBV28 to TRBJ2-2; D gene unclear. The CDR3 has 14 residues. Germline assignment: CDR1 MDHEN and CDR2 SYDVKM. Trimming cost V 7 bases and J 4 bases, with 13 bases left between them. CDR3 nucleotide sequence: TGTGCCAGCATCGGCACGGGTATCACCGGGGAGCTGTTTTTT. Residues: CASIGTGITGELFF.

The chain combines TRBV7-6 with TRBJ1-2; no reliable D call. CDR3 size: 13 residues. Germline V gives CDR1 SGHVS, CDR2 FNYEAQ. Trimming left V 0 bases short and J 8 bases short, with 10 bases between. The CDR3 here is CASSLAPEGGYTF. The DNA of the CDR3 is TGTGCCAGCAGCTTAGCGCCGGAGGGAGGCTACACCTTC.

The rearrangement joins TRBV25-1 to TRBJ2-3, with 12 bases identical to TRBD2. CDR3 length: 18 residues. Germline-derived CDR1 and CDR2 are MGHDK and SYGVNS. Trimming at V came to 3 bases and at J to 1 base, leaving 8 bases not matched to a gene. Written as DNA, the CDR3 is TGTGCCAGCAGTGATCCCCCGACTAGCGGGGGCCGCACAGATACGCAGTATTTT. The encoded protein is CASSDPPTSGGRTDTQYF. The full variable domain, rest sourced from reference TRBV25-1 and TRBJ2-3, is EADIYQTPRYLVIGTGKKITLECSQTMGHDKMYWYQQDPGMELHLIHYSYGVNSTEKGDLSSESTVSRIRTEHFPLTLESARPSHTSQYLCASSDPPTSGGRTDTQYFGPGTRLTVL.

V usage is TRBV5-4 and J usage is TRBJ2-1; 7 bases line up with TRBD1. CDR3 size: 16 residues. The germline CDR1 and CDR2 sequences are SGHNT and YYREEE (reference sequence). Germline trimming cut 3 bases from V and 6 bases from J; bases unmatched to any gene: 12. The DNA for the CDR3 is TGTGCCAGCAGCTCGACAGCCGGGACAGTTGTCAATGAGCAGTTCTTC. This codes for CASSSTAGTVVNEQFF.

With respect to this clone: Other DNA sequences in this sample translate to the same CDR3. The chain combines TRBV20-1 with TRBJ2-5; no definite D call. The CDR3 is made up of 10 amino acids. From germline, CDR1 is DFQATT and CDR2 SNEGSKA (reference sequence). V lost 2 bases and J lost 5, with 3 bases in between. The chain's CDR3 is CSARRETQYF. DNA for the CDR3: TGCAGTGCTAGACGGGAGACCCAGTACTTC.

This chain connects TRBV27 to TRBJ2-5; D not certain. The CDR3 loop spans 14 amino acids. Trimming shortened V by 3 bases and J by 4 bases, and 12 bases separated the two germline ends. The germline CDR1 and CDR2 sequences are MNHEY and SMNVEV (reference sequence). The DNA of the CDR3 is TGTGCCAGCAGTTTGGATAGACTGCGAGAGACCCAGTACTTC. The encoded protein is CASSLDRLRETQYF.

This sequence joins TRBV4-3 and TRBJ2-3; TRBD2 agrees at 10 bases. Unmatched junction bases numbered 13, after V lost 0 bases and J lost 4 bases. Germline loops: CDR1 LGHNA, CDR2 YSLEER. This CDR3 comprises 19 residues. CDR3 in amino acids: CASSQDRLGAGGWADTQYF. The CDR3 nucleotides read TGCGCCAGCAGCCAAGATCGGCTTGGAGCGGGGGGGTGGGCAGATACGCAGTATTTT.

The chain links TRBV27 to TRBJ2-7; TRBD2 might be the D (6 bases). Germline V gene lookup returns CDR1 MNHEY and CDR2 SMNVEV (reference sequence). V was cut by 4 bases and J by 5 bases, with 15 bases left in between. The CDR3 length is 14 residues. Here the CDR3 DNA reads TGTGCCAGCAGTTCATGGGACGGGAGCAACGAGCAGTACTTC. It is translated as CASSSWDGSNEQYF.

V usage is TRBV2 and J usage is TRBJ2-1; D is uncertain. Trimming pared 8 bases from V and 4 bases from J, leaving 9 bases between. The CDR3 totals 12 residues. Germline CDR1 is SNHLY and CDR2 is FYNNEI. The CDR3 DNA reads as TGTGCCAGCCGACTGGGTTACAATGAGCAGTTCTTC. This sequence encodes CASRLGYNEQFF.